This entry concerns a single T cell receptor beta chain. Its antigen is unidentified. The germline gives CDR1 SQVTM, CDR2 ANQGSEA. The CDR3 length is 12 residues. V was trimmed by 6 bases and J by 2 bases, leaving 10 bases between them. Alopecia areata patients provided lesional scalp punch biopsies and peripheral blood. cDNA reverse transcribed from extracted RNA served as the sequencing template. Produced via immunoSEQ multiplex PCR; TCRdb's table is partial and in-frame only. The sample lists about 12,000 clones; about 56% were seen once. This specimen belongs to a study of CD8+ T cells in alopecia areata. Across the whole study: Tofacitinib administration to treated patients was oral, at 5 to 10 mg twice daily. For 6 to 18 months, tofacitinib was taken, and 6 months off drug followed. Study-wide points: In lesional scalp, particularly from alopecia totalis/universalis, clonality was higher than in normal scalp. Mice showed TCR sharing more clearly than patients did, possibly owing to HLA.

The chain employs TRBV29-1 and TRBJ1-1; D is unresolved. The sequence was collected from a human donor with alopecia areata. Sequencing was done on a sample of skin. CDR3 coding DNA: TGCAGCGTGTACGATCCAAACACTGAAGCTTTCTTT. This translates into CSVYDPNTEAFF.